This TCR beta chain emerged from a study of blood T cells in healthy people across ages (dated by TCRdb to about 2015). With regard to the full study: In model experiments, roughly one uniquely barcoded TCR beta cDNA molecule per two T cells was captured by template switching. Using deep sequencing normalized with unique cDNA molecular identifiers, the study measured how TCR beta repertoire diversity changes with age. Donors were grouped into four age groups: young (average 16 years), middle-aged (about 38), aged (about 60) and long-lived (less than 85). Two additional independent replicas of 1 million unique cDNA reads from the same blood draw were analyzed for two donors (one aged 18 to 30 and one aged 80 or older). The full study reports these points: Estimates of total diversity from one million sequenced T cells were regarded as lower bounds and underestimates. As age increased, observed TCR beta diversity per million T cells dropped in a roughly linear way, and a significant reduction was already evident by age 40. There was a strong correlation between observed TCR beta diversity and the percentage of naive T cells measured by flow cytometry. Since profiling was done on bulk unsorted PBMCs, naive and antigen-experienced compartments could not be conclusively compared. Donor CMV infection status was unknown, potentially confounding age-related changes in expanded clonotypes. The long-lived group showed more naive CD4+ T cells, fewer expanded clones and increased TCR diversity than the aged group, suggesting age selection.

Systemically healthy Caucasian individuals from Russia, over 30 in total and aged about 6 to 100 years, were included as donors. Each donor gave approximately 9.4 milliliters of peripheral blood, drawn into EDTA-treated Vacutainer tubes. Ficoll-Paque density-gradient centrifugation was used to isolate PBMCs, with at least 6 million obtained per sample. Trizol reagent was used to extract total RNA from the PBMCs, yielding at least 5.5 micrograms per sample. For every donor, an aliquot of PBMCs went through flow cytometry to measure the percentages of naive CD45RAhigh/CD27high T cells. The library was built by means of 5' RACE. The instrument given in TCRdb is Illumina HiSeq 2500. A second PCR of about 7 to 12 cycles was run with a J-beta primer mix and a sample-barcoded 5' primer. Each TCR beta cDNA molecule received a unique molecular identifier from a template-switch 5' adaptor carrying 12 random nucleotides. At least 2.5 million CDR3-containing paired-end reads were obtained from each sample. First-strand cDNA was synthesized from all RNA with the Mint cDNA synthesis kit, primed by a TRBC-specific oligonucleotide. Following uracil-DNA glycosylase treatment, all cDNA underwent a first 18-cycle PCR with the universal primers M1SS and BC2_uni_R. The authors' pipeline ran thus. Each sample was normalized by randomly selecting 1 million high-quality reads, each carrying a distinct molecular identifier. Instead of being binned into consensus sequences, reads that shared molecular identifiers were thrown out. MiTCR, set to a Q25 quality threshold and the strictest error-elimination algorithm, was used for CDR3 identification, clonotype clustering and error correction. Lower-bound total TCR beta diversity was estimated with a nonparametric unseen species model using Euler transformation. Using fastp at Q25 and MiXCR, TCRdb reprocessed the public reads and kept productive beta chains. Rows are combined by CDR3 protein, so each entry shows the most common genes and DNA. TCRdb assigned the V and J calls; the authors' analysis was not used. The sample contains about 930,000 distinct CDR3 sequences, 25% to 35% of them found a single time. Of the sample, roughly 10% falls within the top ten clones.

About this clonotype itself: Its antigen specificity is not known. No clone much larger than this one lies a single base away; base qualities are absent.

These data were also reused for a study on T cells of mothers and their children. The second study reports: Nine systemically healthy Caucasian individuals served as donors, namely three mothers together with their six children. cDNA synthesis used all of the extracted RNA, with 1.5 ug of RNA in each 15 ul reaction. In the second PCR, the M1S primer introduced both the sample barcodes and 2-4 random nucleotides. Over 8 million TCR beta CDR3 reads were obtained for each mother, and approximately 3.2 million reads were obtained for each child. Thymic selection similarly shapes TCR recombination output in related and unrelated pairs, with minor effect from inherited differences. Normalized repertoire overlap in related mother-child pairs was always slightly higher than in unrelated mother-child pairs, but the difference was never significant. No persistent microchimeric T cell clones were found, with a detection sensitivity of around 100 clones per million clonotypes. In the study, deep NGS was used to compare the TCR beta repertoires of mothers and children, and features distinguishing related mother-child pairs from unrelated individuals were sought. On average, the children were roughly 10 +/- 4 years old, while the mothers were about 40 +/- 4 years old. After adapters were ligated using NEBNext reagents, the libraries underwent 100+100 nt paired-end sequencing on an Illumina HiSeq 2000. To prevent cross-contamination, the mother and child libraries were prepared one month apart and sequenced in separate runs. For each donor, between 500,000 and 2,000,000 distinct TCR beta clonotypes were identified. Naive TCR beta clonotypes were estimated from low-frequency clonotypes matched to each donor's FACS-determined naive share, without sorting.

The receptor's source is a middle-aged woman in good health. The sample comprised blood.

CDR3 loop: CSDILGETQYF. The DNA reads TGCAGCGATATTTTGGGGGAGACCCAGTACTTC. The chain uses TRBV29-1 and TRBJ2-5, with no reliable assignment of the D segment. Measured from the cysteine to the phenylalanine, the CDR3 is 11 residues long. The only DNA kept is the CDR3, 33 bases in frame from the first base. The germline V gene sets CDR1 to SQVTM and CDR2 to ANQGSEA. Trimming takes 7 bases from V and 5 bases from J, and the germline ends sit 11 bases apart.